This is a list of T cell receptor beta chains from one sample in a study of T cell responses to AZD1222 COVID-19 vaccine. Assay: immunoSEQ multiplex PCR; the TCRdb copy retains only in-frame clones and omits some. The sample includes more than 100,000 clones, about 91% of them seen just once. Sequenced here: peripheral blood, sampled on day 0 of AZD1222 vaccination. The receptors here all came from an adult in good health. Both conserved end residues are part of each CDR3. The D gene is left open where the match is weak. Expanded clones are given a class, and other clones once, few, many or no size at all.

j_call: TRBJ2-7
d_call: -
clone_size: -
v_call: TRBV5-5
cdr3_aa: CASSLGGTPEQYF
cdr3_nt: TGTGCCAGCAGCTTGGGCGGCACCCCCGAGCAGTACTTC

j_call: TRBJ1-5
d_call: -
clone_size: once
v_call: TRBV19
cdr3_aa: CASSPARNQPQHF
cdr3_nt: TGTGCCAGTAGTCCTGCTCGCAATCAGCCCCAGCATTTT

j_call: TRBJ2-5
d_call: -
clone_size: -
v_call: TRBV7-6
cdr3_aa: CASSSSGRETQYF
cdr3_nt: TGTGCCAGCAGCTCCAGTGGACGGGAGACCCAGTACTTC

j_call: TRBJ1-1
d_call: -
clone_size: -
v_call: TRBV24-1
cdr3_aa: CATRSGQVDTEAFF
cdr3_nt: TGTGCCACCAGATCGGGGCAGGTGGACACTGAAGCTTTCTTT

j_call: TRBJ2-7
d_call: TRBD2
clone_size: -
v_call: TRBV27
cdr3_aa: CASSRGGGSYEQYF
cdr3_nt: TGTGCCAGCAGTCGCGGGGGGGGCTCCTACGAGCAGTACTTC

j_call: TRBJ2-3
d_call: -
clone_size: -
v_call: TRBV3-1/TRBV3-2
cdr3_aa: CASSRSGSTDTQYF
cdr3_nt: TGTGCCAGCAGCCGAAGTGGGAGCACAGATACGCAGTATTTT

j_call: TRBJ1-2
d_call: TRBD1
clone_size: once
v_call: TRBV2
cdr3_aa: CASLETGINGYTF
cdr3_nt: TGTGCCAGCTTGGAGACAGGGATTAATGGCTACACCTTC

j_call: TRBJ2-1
d_call: TRBD2
clone_size: -
v_call: TRBV5-1
cdr3_aa: CASSLGLAGVPEQFF
cdr3_nt: TGCGCCAGCAGCTTGGGACTAGCGGGAGTGCCTGAGCAGTTCTTC

j_call: TRBJ1-3
d_call: -
clone_size: -
v_call: TRBV20-1
cdr3_aa: CSASGPYYMSPSGNTIYF
cdr3_nt: TGCAGTGCTAGTGGCCCCTACTACATGAGCCCCTCTGGAAACACCATATATTTT

j_call: TRBJ1-5
d_call: -
clone_size: -
v_call: TRBV6-2/TRBV6-3
cdr3_aa: CASSLTDSNSNQPQHF
cdr3_nt: TGTGCCAGCAGTTTAACCGACAGTAATAGCAATCAGCCCCAGCATTTT

j_call: TRBJ2-3
d_call: TRBD1
clone_size: -
v_call: TRBV9
cdr3_aa: CASSVTGQGWFTDTQYF
cdr3_nt: TGTGCCAGCAGCGTAACGGGACAGGGTTGGTTCACAGATACGCAGTATTTT

j_call: TRBJ2-3
d_call: -
clone_size: -
v_call: TRBV9
cdr3_aa: CASSVDSGTQYF
cdr3_nt: TGTGCCAGCAGCGTAGATTCGGGGACGCAGTATTTT

j_call: TRBJ1-1
d_call: TRBD1
clone_size: -
v_call: TRBV7-9
cdr3_aa: CASSDRGTEAFF
cdr3_nt: TGTGCCAGCAGCGACAGGGGTACTGAAGCTTTCTTT

j_call: TRBJ2-3
d_call: -
clone_size: once
v_call: TRBV5-1
cdr3_aa: CASSMATDTQYF
cdr3_nt: TGCGCCAGCAGCATGGCCACAGATACGCAGTATTTT

j_call: TRBJ1-4
d_call: -
clone_size: -
v_call: TRBV11-2
cdr3_aa: CASSLGQDEKLFF
cdr3_nt: TGTGCCAGCAGCTTAGGGCAAGATGAAAAACTGTTTTTT

j_call: TRBJ1-5
d_call: -
clone_size: -
v_call: TRBV6-5
cdr3_aa: CASSATGPLNQPQHF
cdr3_nt: TGTGCCAGCAGCGCAACAGGGCCGTTGAATCAGCCCCAGCATTTT

j_call: TRBJ2-1
d_call: TRBD2
clone_size: -
v_call: TRBV27
cdr3_aa: CASSLLPGTSGRGNEQFF
cdr3_nt: TGTGCCAGCAGTTTACTCCCCGGGACTAGCGGGAGGGGCAATGAGCAGTTCTTC

j_call: TRBJ1-1
d_call: -
clone_size: -
v_call: TRBV6-5
cdr3_aa: CASCRSMNTEAFF
cdr3_nt: TGTGCCAGCTGTAGGAGCATGAACACTGAAGCTTTCTTT

j_call: TRBJ1-5
d_call: -
clone_size: few
v_call: TRBV7-2
cdr3_aa: CASSLGQGQPQHF
cdr3_nt: TGTGCCAGCAGCTTAGGGCAGGGTCAGCCCCAGCATTTT

j_call: TRBJ1-1
d_call: -
clone_size: -
v_call: TRBV9
cdr3_aa: CASSAFPSGSNTEAFF
cdr3_nt: TGTGCCAGCAGCGCTTTCCCTTCAGGGAGTAACACTGAAGCTTTCTTT

j_call: TRBJ1-1
d_call: TRBD1
clone_size: -
v_call: TRBV6-5
cdr3_aa: CASCRQGWGEAFF
cdr3_nt: TGTGCCAGCTGCAGACAGGGGTGGGGTGAAGCTTTCTTT

j_call: TRBJ1-1
d_call: -
clone_size: -
v_call: TRBV5-1
cdr3_aa: CASSLGGFLGTEAFF
cdr3_nt: TGCGCCAGCAGCTTGGGGGGGTTTTTAGGCACTGAAGCTTTCTTT